A selection of T cell receptor beta chains follows, all from one sample in a study of CD8 T cells in ankylosing spondylitis. TCRdb passed the 5' RACE reads through MiXCR, listing each CDR3 protein once. The sample yields approximately 220,000 distinct CDR3 sequences, over 9.5% seen once. Sequenced input: blood, either unsorted or a sorted T cell fraction (not recorded which). The origin of the receptors is a male donor with ankylosing spondylitis or in good health (not recorded which). The CDR3 runs from the conserved cysteine through the conserved F or W. Fields, in order: D gene, J gene, V gene, clone size, CDR3 protein, CDR3 DNA. D genes are given only for firm matches. The size of a clone is reported for some rows only, either as once, few or many, or as a class for expanded clones.

TRBD2,TRBJ2-5,TRBV5-6,few,CASSLALAGEETQYF,TGTGCCAGCAGCTTGGCCCTAGCGGGCGAAGAGACCCAGTACTTC
-,TRBJ2-4,TRBV6-5,few,CASSYTGLPGAKNIQYF,TGTGCCAGCAGTTACACGGGCCTCCCGGGAGCCAAAAACATTCAGTACTTC
-,TRBJ1-2,TRBV29-1,-,CSVETTGSGDTF,TGCAGCGTTGAAACCACAGGCTCTGGCGACACCTTC
-,TRBJ1-2,TRBV28,many,CASSRAGVNYGYTF,TGTGCCAGCAGCCGGGCAGGGGTTAACTATGGCTACACCTTC
TRBD1,TRBJ1-2,TRBV3-1,many,CASSLQGIYGYTF,TGTGCCAGCAGCCTACAGGGGATCTATGGCTACACCTTC
-,TRBJ2-1,TRBV12-3/TRBV12-4,-,CASSLGHEQFF,TGTGCCAGCAGTTTGGGCCATGAGCAGTTCTTC
-,TRBJ2-7,TRBV2,-,CASDSKESYEQYF,TGTGCCAGCGATTCGAAGGAGTCCTACGAGCAGTACTTC
-,TRBJ2-3,TRBV20-1,-,CSARGHGTSGQYF,TGCAGTGCTAGAGGGCACGGGACTTCGGGGCAGTATTTT
-,TRBJ1-3,TRBV7-9,few,CASSLAGQSSGNTIYF,TGTGCCAGCAGCTTAGCTGGGCAGAGCTCTGGAAACACCATATATTTT
TRBD1,TRBJ1-2,TRBV5-1,many,CASSSRTGGFDGYTF,TGCGCCAGCAGCAGCCGGACAGGGGGATTTGATGGCTACACCTTC
-,TRBJ2-7,TRBV7-2,few,CASSLEARVYEQYF,TGTGCCAGCAGCTTAGAGGCTAGAGTCTACGAGCAGTACTTC
TRBD2,TRBJ2-1,TRBV20-1,many,CSASGLAESYNEQFF,TGCAGTGCTTCGGGACTAGCGGAGTCCTACAATGAGCAGTTCTTC
-,TRBJ1-5,TRBV20-1,many,CSAPGLSINQPQHF,TGCAGTGCTCCGGGACTTTCGATCAATCAGCCCCAGCATTTT
TRBD1,TRBJ2-6,TRBV10-3,many,CATWTGSGANVLTF,TGTGCCACATGGACAGGGTCTGGGGCCAACGTCCTGACTTTC
-,TRBJ2-7,TRBV5-1,many,CASSLVGEDEQYF,TGCGCCAGCAGCCTGGTGGGGGAGGACGAGCAGTACTTC
-,TRBJ2-1,TRBV6-5,many,CASSSPRGEQFF,TGTGCCAGCAGTTCCCCCAGGGGTGAGCAGTTCTTC
TRBD1,TRBJ2-7,TRBV3-1,many,CASSPGQGVSYEQYF,TGTGCCAGCAGCCCGGGACAGGGAGTGTCCTACGAGCAGTACTTC
TRBD2,TRBJ2-1,TRBV6-1,-,CASSEAGGLGNEQFF,TGTGCCAGCAGTGAAGCGGGAGGGCTGGGCAATGAGCAGTTCTTC
-,TRBJ2-1,TRBV7-2,few,CASSPLPLTGEGNEQFF,TGTGCCAGCAGCCCACTTCCTCTGACAGGGGAGGGCAATGAGCAGTTCTTC
-,TRBJ1-5,TRBV20-1,-,CSAIRSGVVNQPQHF,TGCAGTGCTATCCGAAGCGGGGTGGTCAATCAGCCCCAGCATTTT
TRBD1,TRBJ1-1,TRBV20-1,many,CSAPGQGVEAFF,TGCAGTGCTCCCGGACAGGGGGTGGAAGCTTTCTTT
-,TRBJ1-2,TRBV18,-,CASSPRGPATPGALTGYGYTF,TGTGCCAGCTCACCGCGGGGGCCTGCAACCCCAGGTGCATTGACGGGCTATGGCTACACCTTC
TRBD2,TRBJ2-1,TRBV12-3/TRBV12-4,-,CASRYVSGGQNEQFF,TGTGCCAGCAGATACGTTAGCGGGGGGCAGAATGAGCAGTTCTTC
TRBD1,TRBJ2-2,TRBV24-1,many,CATRDRGGTGELFF,TGTGCCACCAGGGACAGGGGCGGCACCGGGGAGCTGTTTTTT
TRBD1,TRBJ2-3,TRBV28,few,CASSPTRTGIADTQYF,TGTGCCAGCAGTCCAACCCGGACAGGGATCGCAGATACGCAGTATTTT
-,TRBJ1-6,TRBV10-3,many,CAISKGRHNSPLHF,TGTGCCATCAGTAAGGGACGCCATAATTCACCCCTCCACTTT
TRBD2,TRBJ2-7,TRBV28,-,CASSPPGGGSYEQYF,TGTGCCAGCAGTCCTCCGGGAGGGGGAAGCTACGAGCAGTACTTC
TRBD1,TRBJ1-2,TRBV20-1,many,CSAITGGGYGYTF,TGCAGTGCGATAACAGGGGGCGGGTATGGCTACACCTTC
TRBD2,TRBJ2-3,TRBV9,few,CASSAQTSRDTQYF,TGTGCCAGCAGCGCACAGACTAGCAGGGATACGCAGTATTTT
TRBD2,TRBJ2-5,TRBV7-2,many,CASSSGGETQYF,TGTGCCAGCAGCTCGGGGGGGGAGACCCAGTACTTC
-,TRBJ2-1,TRBV7-9,many,CASSPEGSEQFF,TGTGCCAGCAGCCCTGAAGGATCTGAGCAGTTCTTC
-,TRBJ2-1,TRBV7-2,many,CASSLSPGPTTNEQFF,TGTGCCAGCAGCTTAAGCCCGGGACCGACAACCAATGAGCAGTTCTTC
TRBD2,TRBJ2-3,TRBV28,many,CASSLMTGGPDTQYF,TGTGCCAGCAGTTTAATGACGGGGGGACCAGATACGCAGTATTTT